The rows below give T cell receptor beta chains drawn from one sample of a study of glioma-infiltrating T cells. TCRdb re-called the multiplex PCR reads through MiXCR, storing one row per CDR3 protein. Of about 410,000 distinct CDR3 sequences listed, roughly two fifths are singletons. Sequenced material: glioma tissue, nonneoplastic brain tissue, or PBMCs (not recorded which). The origin of the receptors is a human donor with low-grade glioma or glioblastoma, undergoing nonglioma brain surgery, or in good health (not recorded which). The CDR3 runs from the conserved cysteine through the conserved F or W. Fields, in order: D gene, V gene, CDR3 protein. The D gene is left open where the match is weak.

>TRBD1|TRBV7-2
CASSQDVGRGPYGQYF
>TRBD2|TRBV28
CASTETGLAGDNEQFF
>NA|TRBV6-2/TRBV6-3
CASSTLPRQQFF
>NA|TRBV28
CASSLSPAAGTEASF
>NA|TRBV28
CASNTMGGGSSYEQYF
>TRBD2|TRBV7-2
CASSFVTSGSWETQYF
>TRBD1|TRBV6-1
CASREGGHYRGNIQYF
>TRBD1|TRBV7-8
CASSLSTGGRGGNEQFF
>NA|TRBV18
CASSPPIANTEAFF
>TRBD2|TRBV12-3/TRBV12-4
CASNRGLAGESYEQYF
>NA|TRBV15
CATSQVNTGELFF
>TRBD2|TRBV27
CASSLSASGRYEQYF
>TRBD2|TRBV7-2
CASSYGTSGSNEQFF
>NA|TRBV11-2
CASRGISSYEQYF
>TRBD2|TRBV6-2/TRBV6-3
CASSDGWASGSVDEQFF
>NA|TRBV9
CASSAPQGGEQYF
>TRBD2|TRBV4-1
CVSSQGLAGYEQYF
>NA|TRBV7-2
CASRAPGQTATNEKLFF
>NA|TRBV24-1
CATSDSREGNQPQHF
>NA|TRBV12-3/TRBV12-4
CASSSNRQPQHF
>NA|TRBV5-1
CASTPRAAEWCEQYF
>TRBD1|TRBV20-1
CSAPEDGTANTEAFF
>NA|TRBV27
CASSLGGYREAFF
>NA|TRBV6-1
CASSRSYTNSVNQPQHF
>NA|TRBV20-1
CSALDGDNEQFF
>NA|TRBV15
CATSRFGGENYEQYF
>NA|TRBV4-1
CASTPRGSYNSPLHF
>NA|TRBV28
CASSLSLLDSSYEQYF
>TRBD1|TRBV7-9
CASSLGGGQANYGYTF
>NA|TRBV28
CASSLLELSYNEQFF
>NA|TRBV28
CASDRPGLRDEQFF
>NA|TRBV7-2
CASSSLEGTTEAFF
>TRBD1|TRBV5-1
CASSRRTDREETQYF
>NA|TRBV24-1
CATNRIACRKDTEAFF
>TRBD1|TRBV7-2
CASSQPGQSYEQYF
>TRBD2|TRBV20-1
CSARDRGVGEQFF
>NA|TRBV2
CASKTGISYEQYF
>NA|TRBV3-1
CASSPRRYTDTQYF
>TRBD2|TRBV7-2
CASSLVGSGDYEQYF
>NA|TRBV20-1
CSAEWTDARSYNEQFF
>NA|TRBV7-2
CASSLKGVGGYSPLHF
>TRBD2|TRBV20-1
CSATPLAGGYNEQFF
>NA|TRBV28
CASSLGPSGANVLTF
>NA|TRBV4-1
CASSLLGHLNYGYTF
>NA|TRBV19
CASSTLGRSISGANVLTF
>NA|TRBV29-1
CSVGGTVELNTEAFF
>TRBD1|TRBV27
CASSSRTGIDTQYF
>TRBD1|TRBV5-5
CASSRTGVDNQPQHF
>TRBD1|TRBV2
CASGAQGLVAEAFF
>NA|TRBV7-9
CASSSRGGNEAFF